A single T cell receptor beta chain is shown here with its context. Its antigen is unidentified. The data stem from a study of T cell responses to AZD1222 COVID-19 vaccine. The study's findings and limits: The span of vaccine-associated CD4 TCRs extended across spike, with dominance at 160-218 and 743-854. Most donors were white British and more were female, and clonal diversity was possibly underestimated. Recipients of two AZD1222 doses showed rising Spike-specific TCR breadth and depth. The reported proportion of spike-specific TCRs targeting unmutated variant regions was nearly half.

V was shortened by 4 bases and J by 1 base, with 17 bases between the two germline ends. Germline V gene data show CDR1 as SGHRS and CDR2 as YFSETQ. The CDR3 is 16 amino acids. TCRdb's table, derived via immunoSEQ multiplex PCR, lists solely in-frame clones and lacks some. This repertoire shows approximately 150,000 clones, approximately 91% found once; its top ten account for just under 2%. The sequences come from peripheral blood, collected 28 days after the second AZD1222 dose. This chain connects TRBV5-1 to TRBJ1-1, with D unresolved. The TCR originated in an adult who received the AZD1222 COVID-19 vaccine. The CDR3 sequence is CASSPGAGRGNTEAFF. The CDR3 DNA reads TGCGCCAGCAGCCCGGGAGCAGGTCGGGGGAACACTGAAGCTTTCTTT. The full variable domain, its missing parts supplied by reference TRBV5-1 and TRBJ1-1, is KAGVTQTPRYLIKTRGQQVTLSCSPISGHRSVSWYQQTPGQGLQFLFEYFSETQRNKGNFPGRFSGRQFSNSRSEMNVSTLELGDSALYLCASSPGAGRGNTEAFFGQGTRLTVV.